This T cell receptor beta chain was identified during a study of T cell responses to AZD1222 COVID-19 vaccine. This clone was detected a few times. Sequenced by immunoSEQ multiplex PCR; TCRdb stores in-frame clones only, minus some. The table has about 110,000 clones, around 90% seen once. The CDR3 runs to 13 residues. V gave up 5 bases and J gave up 2 bases, with 9 bases separating them. Germline CDR1 is SGHTA and CDR2 is FQGNSA. The TCR originated in an adult in good health. V and J are TRBV7-2 and TRBJ1-2; possibly TRBD1 for D (6 bases). Sample: peripheral blood, taken on day 0 of MenACWY control vaccination. CDR3 in amino acids: CASSPDRNYGYTF. CDR3 bases: TGTGCCAGCAGCCCCGACAGGAACTATGGCTACACCTTC. Combining the CDR3 with reference TRBV7-2 and TRBJ1-2 gives the whole variable domain GAGVSQSPSNKVTEKGKDVELRCDPISGHTALYWYRQSLGQGLEFLIYFQGNSAPDKSGLPSDRFSAERTGGSVSTLTIQRTQQEDSAVYLCASSPDRNYGYTFGSGTRLTVV.